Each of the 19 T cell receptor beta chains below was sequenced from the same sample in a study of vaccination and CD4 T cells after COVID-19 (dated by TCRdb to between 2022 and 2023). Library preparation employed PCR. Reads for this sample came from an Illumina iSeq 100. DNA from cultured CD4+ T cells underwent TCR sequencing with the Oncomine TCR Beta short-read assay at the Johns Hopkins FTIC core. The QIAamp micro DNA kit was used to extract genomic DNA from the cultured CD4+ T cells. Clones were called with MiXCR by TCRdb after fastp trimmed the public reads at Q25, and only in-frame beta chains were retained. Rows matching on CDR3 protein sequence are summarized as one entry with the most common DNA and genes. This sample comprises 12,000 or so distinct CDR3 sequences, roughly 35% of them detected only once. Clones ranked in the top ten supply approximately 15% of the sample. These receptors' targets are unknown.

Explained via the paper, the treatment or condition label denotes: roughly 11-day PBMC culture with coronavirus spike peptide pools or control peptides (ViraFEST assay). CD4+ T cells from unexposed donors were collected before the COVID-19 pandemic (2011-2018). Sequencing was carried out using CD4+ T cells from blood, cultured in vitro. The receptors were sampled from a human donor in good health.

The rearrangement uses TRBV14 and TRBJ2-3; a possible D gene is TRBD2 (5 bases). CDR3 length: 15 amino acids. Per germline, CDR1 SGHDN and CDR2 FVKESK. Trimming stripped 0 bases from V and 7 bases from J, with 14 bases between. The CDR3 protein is CASSQEVWPGNTQYF. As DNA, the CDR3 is TGTGCCAGCAGCCAAGAAGTTTGGCCCGGGAATACGCAGTATTTT.

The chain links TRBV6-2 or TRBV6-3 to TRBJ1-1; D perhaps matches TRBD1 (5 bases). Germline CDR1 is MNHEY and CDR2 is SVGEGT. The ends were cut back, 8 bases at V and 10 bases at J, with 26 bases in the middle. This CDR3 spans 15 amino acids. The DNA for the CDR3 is TGTGCCAGCTCTCCGCAGCCCACGGGGGTGGTGGCAGCTTTCTTT. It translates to CASSPQPTGVVAAFF.

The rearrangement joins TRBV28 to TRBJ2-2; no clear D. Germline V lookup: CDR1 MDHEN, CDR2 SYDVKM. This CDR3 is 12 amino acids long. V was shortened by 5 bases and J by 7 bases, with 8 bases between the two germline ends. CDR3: CASSPQSGELFF. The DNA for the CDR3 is TGTGCCAGCAGTCCCCAAAGCGGGGAGCTGTTTTTT.

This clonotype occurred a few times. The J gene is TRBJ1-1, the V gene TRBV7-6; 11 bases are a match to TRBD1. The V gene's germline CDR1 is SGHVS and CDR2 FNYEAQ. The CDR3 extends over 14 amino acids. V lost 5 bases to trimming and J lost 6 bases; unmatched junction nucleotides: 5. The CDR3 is CASSRTGGFAEAFF. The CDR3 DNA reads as TGTGCCAGCAGCCGGACAGGGGGCTTCGCTGAAGCTTTCTTT.

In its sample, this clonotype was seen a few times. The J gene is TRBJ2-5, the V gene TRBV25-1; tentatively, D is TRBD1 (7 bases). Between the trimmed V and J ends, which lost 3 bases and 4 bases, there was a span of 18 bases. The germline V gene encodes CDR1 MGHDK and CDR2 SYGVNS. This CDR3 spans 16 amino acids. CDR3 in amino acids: CASSDEARGDRETQYF. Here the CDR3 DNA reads TGTGCCAGCAGTGATGAGGCCAGGGGGGATCGAGAGACCCAGTACTTC.

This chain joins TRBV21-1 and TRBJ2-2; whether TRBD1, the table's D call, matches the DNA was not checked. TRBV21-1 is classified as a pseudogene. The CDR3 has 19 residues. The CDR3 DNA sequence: TGTGCCAGCAGCAAACAGGTTGGGGACAGGGACCCAAACACCGGGGAGCTGTTTTTT. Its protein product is CASSKQVGDRDPNTGELFF.

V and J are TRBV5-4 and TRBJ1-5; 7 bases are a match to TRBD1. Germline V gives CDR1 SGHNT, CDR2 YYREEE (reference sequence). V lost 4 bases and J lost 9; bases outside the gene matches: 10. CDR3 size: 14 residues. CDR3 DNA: TGTGCCAGCAGCATCGGACAGGACGGCTCGCCCCAGCATTTT. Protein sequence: CASSIGQDGSPQHF.

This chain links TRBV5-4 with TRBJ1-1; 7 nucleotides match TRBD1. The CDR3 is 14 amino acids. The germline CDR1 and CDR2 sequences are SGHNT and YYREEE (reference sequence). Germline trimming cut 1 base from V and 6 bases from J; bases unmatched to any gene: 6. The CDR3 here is CASSLPETGAEAFF. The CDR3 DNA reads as TGTGCCAGCAGCTTGCCCGAAACAGGGGCTGAAGCTTTCTTT.

The CDR3 region is CASSQKQGNTGELFF. The CDR3 region has the DNA TGTGCCAGCAGTCAAAAACAGGGGAACACCGGGGAGCTGTTTTTT. The chain has TRBV7-3 and TRBJ2-2; weak D call: TRBD1 (6 bases). There are 15 residues in the CDR3. The V end was cut by 6 bases, the J end by 1 base, with 12 bases between. Germline CDR1 and CDR2: SGHTA and FQGTGA.

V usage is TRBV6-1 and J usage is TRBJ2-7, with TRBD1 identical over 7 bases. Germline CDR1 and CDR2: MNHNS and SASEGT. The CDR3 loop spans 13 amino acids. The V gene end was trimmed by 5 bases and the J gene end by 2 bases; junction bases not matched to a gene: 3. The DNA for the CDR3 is TGTGCCAGCAGTCCGGGACAGACCTACGAGCAGTACTTC. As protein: CASSPGQTYEQYF.

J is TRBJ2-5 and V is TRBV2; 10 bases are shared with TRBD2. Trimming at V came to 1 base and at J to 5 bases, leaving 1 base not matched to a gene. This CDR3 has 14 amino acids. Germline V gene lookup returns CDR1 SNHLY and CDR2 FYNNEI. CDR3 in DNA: TGTGCCAGCAGTGAAGGACTAGCGGGTGAGACCCAGTACTTC. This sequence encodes CASSEGLAGETQYF. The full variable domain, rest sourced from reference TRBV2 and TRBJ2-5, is EPEVTQTPSHQVTQMGQEVILRCVPISNHLYFYWYRQILGQKVEFLVSFYNNEISEKSEIFDDQFSVERPDGSNFTLKIRSTKLEDSAMYFCASSEGLAGETQYFGPGTRLLVL.

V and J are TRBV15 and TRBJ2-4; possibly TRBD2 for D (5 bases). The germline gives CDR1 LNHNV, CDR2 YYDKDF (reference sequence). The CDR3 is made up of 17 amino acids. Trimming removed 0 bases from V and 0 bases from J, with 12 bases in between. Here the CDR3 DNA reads TGTGCCACCAGCAGAGATGGAGGACGACTAGCCAAAAACATTCAGTACTTC. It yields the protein CATSRDGGRLAKNIQYF.

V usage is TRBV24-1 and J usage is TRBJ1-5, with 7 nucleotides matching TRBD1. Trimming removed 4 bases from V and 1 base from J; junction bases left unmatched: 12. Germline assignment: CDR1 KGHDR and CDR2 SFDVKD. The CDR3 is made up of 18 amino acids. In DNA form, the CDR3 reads TGTGCCACCAGTGACCTATTGACAGGGATAGAAAGCAATCAGCCCCAGCATTTT. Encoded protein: CATSDLLTGIESNQPQHF.

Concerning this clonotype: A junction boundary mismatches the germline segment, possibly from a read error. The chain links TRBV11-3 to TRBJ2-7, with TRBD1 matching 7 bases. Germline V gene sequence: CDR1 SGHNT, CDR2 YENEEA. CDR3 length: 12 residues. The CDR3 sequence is CASSVDGTAQYF. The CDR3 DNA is TGTGCCAGCAGCGTAGACGGGACAGCCCAGTACTTC.

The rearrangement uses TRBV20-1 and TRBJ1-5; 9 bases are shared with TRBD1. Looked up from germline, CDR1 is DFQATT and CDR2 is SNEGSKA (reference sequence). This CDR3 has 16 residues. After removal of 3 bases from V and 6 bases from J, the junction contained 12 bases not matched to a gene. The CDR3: CSASRRDRDSGQPQHF. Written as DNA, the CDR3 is TGCAGTGCTAGTCGCCGGGACAGGGATAGCGGTCAGCCCCAGCATTTT.

This chain's CDR3 is CASSIAPRLAIEQFF. CDR3 DNA: TGTGCCAGTAGTATAGCCCCTCGGCTAGCAATTGAGCAGTTCTTC. The chain carries TRBV19 and TRBJ2-1; weak D call: TRBD2 (5 bases). CDR1 LNHDA and CDR2 SQIVND come from the germline V gene (reference sequence). The CDR3 sequence is 15 residues long. V was cut by 1 base and J by 9 bases, with 16 bases left in between.

The chain's CDR3 is CASSLRNLNTEAFF. Here the CDR3 DNA reads TGTGCCAGCAGTTTACGGAACCTGAACACTGAAGCTTTCTTT. The genes are TRBV28 and TRBJ1-1; no definite D call. Germline V gene sequence: CDR1 MDHEN, CDR2 SYDVKM. Trimming removed 2 bases at V and 0 bases at J, with 7 bases between. The CDR3 loop spans 14 amino acids. The variable domain in full, completed from reference TRBV28 and TRBJ1-1, reads DVKVTQSSRYLVKRTGEKVFLECVQDMDHENMFWYRQDPGLGLRLIYFSYDVKMKEKGDIPEGYSVSREKKERFSLILESASTNQTSMYLCASSLRNLNTEAFFGQGTRLTVV.

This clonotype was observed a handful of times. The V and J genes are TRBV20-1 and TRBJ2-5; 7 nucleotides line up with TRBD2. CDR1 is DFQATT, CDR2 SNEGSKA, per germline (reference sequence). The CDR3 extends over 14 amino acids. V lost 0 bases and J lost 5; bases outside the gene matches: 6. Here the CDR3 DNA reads TGCAGTGCTAGAGACGCGGGAGCGAGCGAGACCCAGTACTTC. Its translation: CSARDAGASETQYF.

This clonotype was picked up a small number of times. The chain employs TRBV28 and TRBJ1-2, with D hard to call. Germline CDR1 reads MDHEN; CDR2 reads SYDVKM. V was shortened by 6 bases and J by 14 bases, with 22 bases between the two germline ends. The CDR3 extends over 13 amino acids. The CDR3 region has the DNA TGTGCCAGCAGCCCGGAATGGTCGTCCATGAGAACCTTC. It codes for CASSPEWSSMRTF.